The next 23 T cell receptor beta chains were all read from a single sample in a study of control samples from healthy donors and cancer patients. Assay used: immunoSEQ multiplex PCR; TCRdb lists only in-frame clones, some missing. The data contain some 130,000 clones, around 92% of them singletons. The sample comprised blood. The receptors originated from a woman in her forties or fifties in good health.

The rearrangement joins TRBV20-1 to TRBJ1-4, with D unclear. V shed 6 bases and J shed 4 bases, with 3 bases lying between them. Germline V gene data show CDR1 as DFQATT and CDR2 as SNEGSKA (reference sequence). The CDR3 is 10 residues long. CDR3 amino acids: CSAGNEKLFF. CDR3 nucleotide sequence: TGCAGTGCGGGTAATGAAAAACTGTTTTTT.

The chain uses TRBV5-1 and TRBJ1-2; 9 nucleotides match TRBD1. After removal of 3 bases from V and 7 bases from J, the junction contained 1 base not matched to a gene. Germline V gene lookup returns CDR1 SGHRS and CDR2 YFSETQ. CDR3 size: 12 residues. In DNA form, the CDR3 reads TGCGCCAGCAGCTCACAGGGGGCTGGCTACACCTTC. Translating it yields CASSSQGAGYTF.

The J gene is TRBJ1-2, the V gene TRBV19; D unclear. V lost 4 bases to trimming and J lost 2 bases, with 5 bases between them. This CDR3 is 12 amino acids long. Germline lookup yields CDR1 LNHDA and CDR2 SQIVND (reference sequence). The CDR3 bases are TGTGCCAGTAGTAGAAACAACTATGGCTACACCTTC. This encodes CASSRNNYGYTF.

The V call is TRBV30, the J call TRBJ1-2; D may be TRBD1 (5 bases). Trimming stripped 2 bases from V and 6 bases from J, with 10 bases between. This CDR3 has 12 residues. The V gene's germline CDR1 is GTSNPN and CDR2 SVGIG (reference sequence). The CDR3 is CAWSLGGNGYTF. CDR3 in DNA: TGTGCCTGGAGTTTGGGGGGGAATGGCTACACCTTC.

The rearrangement joins TRBV5-1 to TRBJ1-1, with D possibly matching TRBD1 (6 bases). The V end lost 10 bases, the J end lost 1 base, and 23 bases lay between the germline ends. The CDR3 loop spans 16 amino acids. CDR1 and CDR2 from the germline V gene are SGHRS and YFSETQ. The CDR3 reads CARMAGGRVANTEAFF. CDR3 sequence (DNA): TGCGCCCGCATGGCGGGGGGGCGGGTGGCGAACACTGAAGCTTTCTTT.

This clone was counted once. The gene calls are TRBV29-1 and TRBJ1-3; TRBD1 aligns across 10 bases. The CDR3 is made up of 13 amino acids. Trimming cost V 7 bases and J 4 bases; bases outside gene matches: 4. Germline V CDR1 and CDR2: SQVTM, ANQGSEA. The CDR3 DNA reads as TGCAGCGCAGGACAGGGGGGCGGAAACACCATATATTTT. Translation gives CSAGQGGGNTIYF.

The rearrangement joins TRBV7-9 to TRBJ2-1; the D is unclear. From germline, CDR1 is SEHNR and CDR2 FQNEAQ (reference sequence). The V end lost 5 bases, the J end lost 9 bases, and 11 bases lay between the germline ends. The CDR3 extends over 12 amino acids. CDR3 sequence: CASSPVLLEQFF. The CDR3 DNA reads TGTGCCAGCAGCCCCGTACTCCTTGAGCAGTTCTTC.

With regard to this clone: Within the sample, other DNA sequences also encode this same CDR3. The V call is TRBV30, the J call TRBJ2-7, with D uncertain. Per the germline V gene, CDR1 is GTSNPN and CDR2 is SVGIG (reference sequence). The V and J ends lost 0 bases and 4 bases respectively, with 4 bases between them. The CDR3 runs 11 residues. The CDR3 loop is CAWSVLYEQYF. The CDR3 nucleotides are TGTGCCTGGAGTGTTTTGTACGAGCAGTACTTC.

The rearrangement joins TRBV12-5 to TRBJ2-2, with 7 bases matching TRBD2. After removal of 0 bases from V and 3 bases from J, the junction contained 7 bases not matched to a gene. Germline V CDR1 and CDR2: LGHNT, FRNRAP. This CDR3 has 17 residues. The CDR3 protein is CASGLVVGGSYTGELFF. CDR3 nucleotide sequence: TGTGCTAGTGGTTTGGTTGTTGGCGGGAGCTACACCGGGGAGCTGTTTTTT.

This chain connects TRBV5-1 to TRBJ2-5; TRBD1 matches 12 bases. The germline V gene encodes CDR1 SGHRS and CDR2 YFSETQ. Trimming removed 2 bases from V and 1 base from J; junction bases left unmatched: 12. The CDR3 is 19 amino acids. Here the CDR3 DNA reads TGCGCCAGCAGCTTCCAGAGCGGGACAGGGGGCACTCGCCAAGAGACCCAGTACTTC. It is translated as CASSFQSGTGGTRQETQYF.

The rearrangement uses TRBV19 and TRBJ1-2; weak D call: TRBD1 (6 bases). The CDR3 sequence is 15 residues long. Germline V gene sequence: CDR1 LNHDA, CDR2 SQIVND (reference sequence). V dropped 7 bases and J dropped 4 bases, with 19 bases sitting between them. The CDR3: CASIPSGADSYGYTF. CDR3 sequence (DNA): TGTGCCAGTATCCCTTCAGGGGCCGATAGCTATGGCTACACCTTC.

The CDR3 region is CSASRQGVSTDTQYF. The CDR3 DNA sequence: TGCAGTGCTAGTCGGCAGGGGGTTAGCACAGATACGCAGTATTTT. The chain is built from TRBV20-1 and TRBJ2-3, with TRBD1 matching over 7 bases. Trimming removed 3 bases from V and 0 bases from J; junction bases left unmatched: 6. CDR3 size: 15 residues. The V gene's germline CDR1 is DFQATT and CDR2 SNEGSKA (reference sequence).

The chain joins TRBV6-2 or TRBV6-3 to TRBJ1-3; D is undetermined. The CDR3 length is 14 residues. The V end was cut by 4 bases, the J end by 4 bases, with 11 bases between. The germline CDR1 and CDR2 sequences are MNHEY and SVGEGT. CDR3 sequence: CASSFAAAGNTIYF. The CDR3 DNA reads TGTGCCAGCAGTTTTGCGGCAGCCGGAAACACCATATATTTT.

In its sample, this clone was seen a few times. J is TRBJ1-2 and V is TRBV2; tentatively, D is TRBD1 (5 bases). This CDR3 is 14 amino acids long. V lost 5 bases to trimming and J lost 3 bases, with 13 bases between them. CDR1 and CDR2 from the germline V gene are SNHLY and FYNNEI. The CDR3 sequence is CASSIGAGYYGYTF. CDR3 bases: TGTGCCAGCAGTATCGGGGCGGGCTACTATGGCTACACCTTC.

This chain joins TRBV7-8 and TRBJ2-5, with TRBD2 identical over 7 bases. Germline V gene lookup returns CDR1 SGHVS and CDR2 FQNEAQ. Trimming cost V 1 base and J 5 bases; bases outside gene matches: 7. This CDR3 has 15 amino acids. The CDR3 sequence: CASSLGGSRTETQYF. The DNA for the CDR3 is TGTGCCAGCAGCTTAGGCGGGAGCCGAACGGAGACCCAGTACTTC.

V gene TRBV30 combines with J gene TRBJ1-5; perhaps TRBD1 as D (5 bases). The CDR3 totals 11 residues. Germline V gene sequence: CDR1 GTSNPN, CDR2 SVGIG (reference sequence). The CDR3 loop is CVLGGNQPQHF. CDR3 bases: TGTGTATTGGGGGGCAATCAGCCCCAGCATTTT.

The chain combines TRBV3-1 (or the pseudogene TRBV3-2) with TRBJ2-7; 12 bases align to TRBD2. The CDR3 is 15 residues long. The germline gives CDR1 LGHDT, CDR2 YNNKEL (reference sequence). With V trimmed by 0 bases and J by 10 bases, 7 bases remained unmatched. CDR3 bases: TGTGCCAGCAGCCAAGACGGGCTAGCGGGGGGGAGCCAGTACTTC. Its translation: CASSQDGLAGGSQYF.

The gene calls are TRBV5-8 and TRBJ1-4, with D tentatively TRBD1 (5 bases). CDR3 length equals 15 residues. The germline gives CDR1 SGHTS, CDR2 YDEGEE. Trimming cost V 4 bases and J 3 bases, with 13 bases left between them. CDR3 region: CASSPGRGSNEKLFF. In DNA form, the CDR3 reads TGTGCCAGCAGCCCCGGACGGGGGTCTAATGAAAAACTGTTTTTT.

V and J are TRBV19 and TRBJ1-6; D ambiguous. Germline CDR1 is LNHDA and CDR2 is SQIVND (reference sequence). The CDR3 runs 14 residues. Trimming left V 7 bases short and J 6 bases short, with 13 bases between. CDR3 sequence reads: CASKENHGNSPLHF. The CDR3 coding sequence is TGTGCCAGTAAGGAGAATCACGGTAATTCACCCCTCCACTTT.

The chain joins TRBV6-5 to TRBJ2-7, with a possible D match to TRBD2 (6 bases). This CDR3 spans 13 amino acids. CDR1 is MNHEY, CDR2 SVGAGI, per germline. The V gene lost 10 bases and the J gene lost 4 bases, with 17 bases spanning the gap. CDR3 nucleotides: TGTGCCACAACCCAGGGAGGTTTTTACGAGCAGTACTTC. This sequence encodes CATTQGGFYEQYF.

The chain carries TRBV19 and TRBJ1-5; no definite D call. This CDR3 spans 15 amino acids. CDR1 and CDR2 (germline): LNHDA, SQIVND (reference sequence). The V end was cut by 2 bases, the J end by 0 bases, with 8 bases between. The CDR3 protein is CASSINSHSNQPQHF. The CDR3 nucleotides read TGTGCCAGTAGTATAAACAGTCATAGCAATCAGCCCCAGCATTTT.

The chain links TRBV14 to TRBJ2-1; 7 nucleotides agree with TRBD1. The germline V gene encodes CDR1 SGHDN and CDR2 FVKESK. With V trimmed by 4 bases and J by 5 bases, 11 bases remained unmatched. This CDR3 spans 16 amino acids. The chain's CDR3 is CASSLAVGTADNEQFF. In DNA form, the CDR3 reads TGTGCCAGCAGCCTGGCTGTAGGGACAGCGGACAATGAGCAGTTCTTC.

This clone was counted a single time. The V call is TRBV5-1, the J call TRBJ2-2; TRBD2 matches at 13 bases. Trimming removed 4 bases from V and 4 bases from J; junction bases left unmatched: 4. CDR1 is SGHRS and CDR2 is YFSETQ in the germline V gene. The CDR3 is 16 amino acids. CDR3 residues: CASSGRTSGSTGELFF. The DNA for the CDR3 is TGCGCCAGCAGCGGGAGGACTAGCGGGAGCACCGGGGAGCTGTTTTTT.